The 16 T cell receptor beta chains below all came from one sample that was sequenced in a study of T cells in tuberculosis. The time point: new active TB diagnosis, blood taken before or within 7 days of starting treatment. The data were produced by immunoSEQ multiplex PCR, yet TCRdb's version contains in-frame clones alone and is incomplete. This sample carries about 35,000 clones, around 90% of them seen once, and the ten largest clones take 5% to 6%. Source: PBMCs, taken at tuberculosis diagnosis. All receptors derive from an adult with tuberculosis.

The gene calls are TRBV6-5 and TRBJ1-3; D remains ambiguous. Trimming removed 5 bases at V and 1 base at J, with 12 bases between. Germline V gene data show CDR1 as MNHEY and CDR2 as SVGAGI. The CDR3 covers 15 residues. The CDR3 loop reads CASSIKRASGNTIYF. The DNA for the CDR3 is TGTGCCAGCAGTATCAAGAGGGCTTCTGGAAACACCATATATTTT.

V gene TRBV10-3 combines with J gene TRBJ1-1; the D gene is possibly TRBD1 (6 bases). The CDR3 has 15 residues. V was clipped by 6 bases and J by 1 base, with 15 bases between them. Germline CDR1 and CDR2: ENHRY and SYGVKD. The CDR3 is CAIRSQGVTNTEAFF. In DNA form, the CDR3 reads TGTGCCATCAGATCACAGGGAGTAACGAACACTGAAGCTTTCTTT.

The chain joins TRBV11-2 to TRBJ1-6; 9 bases are a match to TRBD1. V shed 5 bases and J 14 bases; nucleotides not matched to a gene: 13. The CDR3 loop spans 15 amino acids. The germline gives CDR1 SGHAT, CDR2 FQNNGV. CDR3 DNA: TGTGCCAGCAGCCCCGCAACAGGGGGCATTGGGTCCCTCCACTTT. As protein: CASSPATGGIGSLHF. Full variable domain (rest looked up from reference TRBV11-2 and TRBJ1-6): EAGVAQSPRYKIIEKRQSVAFWCNPISGHATLYWYQQILGQGPKLLIQFQNNGVVDDSQLPKDRFSAERLKGVDSTLKIQPAKLEDSAVYLCASSPATGGIGSLHFGNGTRLTVT.

This clone was seen more than once but under ten times. V gene TRBV7-2 combines with J gene TRBJ2-2; 8 bases are shared with TRBD1. Germline CDR1 and CDR2: SGHTA and FQGNSA. V shed 7 bases and J 1 base; nucleotides not matched to a gene: 17. The CDR3 extends over 19 amino acids. This chain's CDR3 is CASKRTGSTNQLNTGELFF. The CDR3 bases are TGTGCCAGCAAACGGACAGGGTCGACGAACCAACTGAACACCGGGGAGCTGTTTTTT.

The rearrangement links TRBV5-4 to TRBJ1-2; 7 bases match TRBD1. Germline V gene data show CDR1 as SGHNT and CDR2 as YYREEE (reference sequence). Trimming took 0 bases from V and 4 from J; bases not matched to a gene: 3. This CDR3 has 14 amino acids. The CDR3 sequence is CASSLGQGGYGYTF. In DNA form, the CDR3 reads TGTGCCAGCAGCTTGGGACAGGGAGGCTATGGCTACACCTTC.

This chain links TRBV6-1 with TRBJ2-1; 11 nucleotides match TRBD2. V trimming: 2 bases; J trimming: 1 base; junction bases outside the gene matches: 4. This CDR3 comprises 17 residues. Germline values: CDR1 MNHNS, CDR2 SASEGT. CDR3 amino acids: CASSELSGRGSYNEQFF. The CDR3 bases are TGTGCCAGCAGTGAACTTAGCGGGAGGGGGTCCTACAATGAGCAGTTCTTC.

CDR3 loop: CASSLMWGGIYGYTF. CDR3 in DNA: TGTGCCAGCAGCTTAATGTGGGGCGGAATCTATGGCTACACCTTC. The chain links TRBV7-8 to TRBJ1-2; the D gene is possibly TRBD1 (5 bases). The CDR3 extends over 15 amino acids. CDR1 is SGHVS, CDR2 FQNEAQ, per germline. V lost 2 bases and J 4 bases, leaving 14 bases between the germline ends.

CDR3 in DNA: TGCGCCAGCATGGATCCCCCAAGCGGGAGCGATTTCAATGAGCAGTTCTTC. This sequence encodes CASMDPPSGSDFNEQFF. The chain combines TRBV5-1 with TRBJ2-1; the match to TRBD2 covers 8 bases. V trimming: 6 bases; J trimming: 6 bases; junction bases outside the gene matches: 17. The germline gives CDR1 SGHRS, CDR2 YFSETQ. The CDR3 runs 17 residues.

This clone was counted a single time. The gene calls are TRBV5-4 and TRBJ2-4, with D maybe TRBD1 (5 bases). The CDR3 runs 13 residues. Germline CDR1 reads SGHNT; CDR2 reads YYREEE (reference sequence). V lost 3 bases and J lost 7, with 11 bases in between. The CDR3 sequence is CASSWGKGNIQYF. The DNA for the CDR3 is TGTGCCAGCAGCTGGGGTAAGGGGAACATTCAGTACTTC. Based on the CDR3 plus reference TRBV5-4 and TRBJ2-4, the full variable domain is ETGVTQSPTHLIKTRGQQVTLRCSSQSGHNTVSWYQQALGQGPQFIFQYYREEENGRGNFPPRFSGLQFPNYSSELNVNALELDDSALYLCASSWGKGNIQYFGAGTRLSVL.

The genes are TRBV7-2 and TRBJ2-2; tentatively, D is TRBD2 (5 bases). The CDR3 is 15 residues long. Between the trimmed V and J ends, which lost 1 base and 3 bases, there was a span of 9 bases. The germline V gene encodes CDR1 SGHTA and CDR2 FQGNSA. As DNA, the CDR3 is TGTGCCAGCAGCTTAGAAGCGGACGACACCGGGGAGCTGTTTTTT. This translates into CASSLEADDTGELFF. Together with reference TRBV7-2 and TRBJ2-2, the CDR3 gives the full variable domain: GAGVSQSPSNKVTEKGKDVELRCDPISGHTALYWYRQSLGQGLEFLIYFQGNSAPDKSGLPSDRFSAERTGGSVSTLTIQRTQQEDSAVYLCASSLEADDTGELFFGEGSRLTVL.

This sequence joins TRBV5-1 and TRBJ2-3; 8 positions match TRBD1. From germline, CDR1 is SGHRS and CDR2 YFSETQ. There are 19 residues in the CDR3. Germline trimming cut 0 bases from V and 2 bases from J; bases unmatched to any gene: 14. CDR3 loop: CASSLAISTDRELTDTQYF. CDR3 DNA: TGCGCCAGCAGCTTGGCTATATCAACGGACAGGGAGCTCACAGATACGCAGTATTTT.

V gene TRBV7-6 combines with J gene TRBJ1-1; tentatively, D is TRBD1 (5 bases). Looked up from germline, CDR1 is SGHVS and CDR2 is FNYEAQ. The CDR3 loop spans 15 amino acids. CDR3 coding DNA: TGTGCAACTCCCCCCGGGGGGACGGTGAACACTGAAGCTTTCTTT. Residues: CATPPGGTVNTEAFF.

The chain couples TRBV7-2 to TRBJ1-5, with 12 positions matching TRBD1. This CDR3 is 18 amino acids long. V dropped 4 bases and J dropped 0; count of bases not matched to a gene: 7. The germline CDR1 and CDR2 sequences are SGHTA and FQGNSA. CDR3 amino acids: CASSWGQGALYSNQPQHF. CDR3 DNA sequence: TGTGCCAGCAGCTGGGGACAGGGGGCCCTATATAGCAATCAGCCCCAGCATTTT.

The chain carries TRBV10-3 and TRBJ1-2; 11 bases match TRBD1. V was clipped by 2 bases and J by 7 bases; unmatched bases: 9. CDR3 length: 16 amino acids. Germline-derived CDR1 and CDR2 are ENHRY and SYGVKD. CDR3 bases: TGTGCCATCAGTGAGGGGACAGGGGGATTCGAAGGTGGCTACACCTTC. This translates into CAISEGTGGFEGGYTF.

The chain uses TRBV15 and TRBJ1-4; tentatively, D is TRBD1 (6 bases). Germline V gene data show CDR1 as LNHNV and CDR2 as YYDKDF (reference sequence). This CDR3 contains 12 residues. V gave up 3 bases and J gave up 10 bases, with 9 bases separating them. The CDR3 DNA sequence: TGTGCCACCAGCAGGCCCAGGGGAAAACTGTTTTTT. Residues: CATSRPRGKLFF.

CDR3 sequence: CASRLTGYTEAFF. CDR3 sequence (DNA): TGTGCCAGCAGGTTGACAGGTTACACTGAAGCTTTCTTT. V gene TRBV25-1 combines with J gene TRBJ1-1, with D tentatively TRBD1 (6 bases). Trimming pared 6 bases from V and 3 bases from J, leaving 11 bases between. CDR3 length equals 13 residues. Looked up from germline, CDR1 is MGHDK and CDR2 is SYGVNS.